This entry describes one TCR beta chain. Its antigen is not identified. Libraries were prepared by immunoSEQ multiplex PCR; TCRdb keeps only in-frame clonotypes and omits some of them. The sample shows roughly 170,000 clones, 94% of them seen only once. The source of the sample is a study of T cell responses to AZD1222 COVID-19 vaccine. Overall study results and limits: Within unmutated variant regions lay the reported targets of nearly half of spike-specific TCRs. Only five or six AZD1222 recipients were seropositive at baseline. Repertoire sampling was restricted to post-peak T cell response timepoints. CD4 TCRs covered the whole spike, strongest at regions 160-218 and 743-854.

CDR1 is SGHTA, CDR2 FQGNSA, per germline. The CDR3 runs to 14 residues. The ends were cut back, 1 base at V and 5 bases at J, with 9 bases in the middle. This clonotype was sampled from an adult who received the AZD1222 COVID-19 vaccine. The V and J genes are TRBV7-2 and TRBJ2-1, with D possibly matching TRBD1 (6 bases). Sequencing used peripheral blood, obtained 28 days after the second AZD1222 dose. CDR3 residues: CASSLGGPNNEQFF. CDR3 bases: TGTGCCAGCAGCTTAGGGGGGCCTAACAATGAGCAGTTCTTC.